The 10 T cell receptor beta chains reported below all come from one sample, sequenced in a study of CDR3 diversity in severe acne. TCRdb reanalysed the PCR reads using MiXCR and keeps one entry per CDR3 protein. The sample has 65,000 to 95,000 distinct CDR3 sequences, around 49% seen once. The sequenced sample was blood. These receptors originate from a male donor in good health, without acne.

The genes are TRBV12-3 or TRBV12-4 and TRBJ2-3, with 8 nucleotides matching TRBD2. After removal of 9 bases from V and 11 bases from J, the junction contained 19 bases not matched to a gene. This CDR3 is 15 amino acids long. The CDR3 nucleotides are TGTGCCAGTACACAAAGGGGAGGTACCGGGACTAGGCAGTATTTT. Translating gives CASTQRGGTGTRQYF.

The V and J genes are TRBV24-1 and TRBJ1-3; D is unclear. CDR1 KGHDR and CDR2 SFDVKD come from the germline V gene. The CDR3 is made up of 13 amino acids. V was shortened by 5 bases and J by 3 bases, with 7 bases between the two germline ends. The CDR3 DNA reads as TGTGCCACCAGTGCAGCGTTTGGAAACACCATATATTTT. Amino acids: CATSAAFGNTIYF.

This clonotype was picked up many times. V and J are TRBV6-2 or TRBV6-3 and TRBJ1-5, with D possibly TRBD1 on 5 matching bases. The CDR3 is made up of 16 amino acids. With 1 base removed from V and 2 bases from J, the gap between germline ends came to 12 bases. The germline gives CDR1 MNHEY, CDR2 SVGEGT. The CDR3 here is CASSYWGAGRNQPQHF. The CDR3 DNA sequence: TGTGCCAGCAGTTACTGGGGCGCGGGGCGCAATCAGCCCCAGCATTTT.

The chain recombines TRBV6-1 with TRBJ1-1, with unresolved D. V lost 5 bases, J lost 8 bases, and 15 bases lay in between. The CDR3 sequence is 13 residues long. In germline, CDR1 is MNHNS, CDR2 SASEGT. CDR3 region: CASSLSAPTEAFF. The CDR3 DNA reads TGTGCCAGCAGTTTATCGGCCCCTACCGAAGCTTTCTTT.

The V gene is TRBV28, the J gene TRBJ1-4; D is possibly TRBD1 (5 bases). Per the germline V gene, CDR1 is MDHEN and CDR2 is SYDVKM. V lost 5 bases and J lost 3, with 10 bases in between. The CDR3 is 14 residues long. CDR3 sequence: CASSVDSPNEKLFF. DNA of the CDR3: TGTGCCAGCAGTGTCGACAGCCCTAATGAAAAACTGTTTTTT.

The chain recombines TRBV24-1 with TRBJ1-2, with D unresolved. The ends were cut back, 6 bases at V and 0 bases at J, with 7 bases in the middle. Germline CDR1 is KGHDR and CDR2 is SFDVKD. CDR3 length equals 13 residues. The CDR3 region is CATSLDANYGYTF. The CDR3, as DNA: TGTGCCACCAGTCTGGACGCTAACTATGGCTACACCTTC.

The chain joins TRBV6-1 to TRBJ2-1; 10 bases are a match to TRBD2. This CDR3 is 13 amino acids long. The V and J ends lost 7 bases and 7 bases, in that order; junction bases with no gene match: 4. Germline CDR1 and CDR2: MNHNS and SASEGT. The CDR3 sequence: CASTSGRGNEQFF. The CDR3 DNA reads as TGTGCCAGCACTAGCGGGAGAGGTAATGAGCAGTTCTTC.

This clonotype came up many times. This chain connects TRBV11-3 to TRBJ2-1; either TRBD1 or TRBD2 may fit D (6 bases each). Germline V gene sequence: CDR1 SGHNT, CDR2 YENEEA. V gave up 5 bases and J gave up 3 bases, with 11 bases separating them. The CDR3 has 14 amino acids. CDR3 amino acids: CASSPGGLYNEQFF. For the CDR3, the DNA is TGTGCCAGCAGCCCTGGGGGGCTCTACAATGAGCAGTTCTTC.

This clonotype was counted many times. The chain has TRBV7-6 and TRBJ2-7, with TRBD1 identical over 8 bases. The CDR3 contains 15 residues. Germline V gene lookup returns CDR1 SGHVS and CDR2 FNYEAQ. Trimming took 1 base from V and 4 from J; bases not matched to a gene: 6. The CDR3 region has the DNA TGTGCCAGCAGCTTAGGTTCAGGGGGCACGTACGAGCAGTACTTC. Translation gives CASSLGSGGTYEQYF.

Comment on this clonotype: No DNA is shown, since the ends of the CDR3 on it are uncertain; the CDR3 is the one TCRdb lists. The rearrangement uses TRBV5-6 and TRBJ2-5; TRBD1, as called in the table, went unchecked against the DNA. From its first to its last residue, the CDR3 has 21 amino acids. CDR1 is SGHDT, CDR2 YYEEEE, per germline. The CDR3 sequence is CASSFSGEQFFGPGAPGAQYF.